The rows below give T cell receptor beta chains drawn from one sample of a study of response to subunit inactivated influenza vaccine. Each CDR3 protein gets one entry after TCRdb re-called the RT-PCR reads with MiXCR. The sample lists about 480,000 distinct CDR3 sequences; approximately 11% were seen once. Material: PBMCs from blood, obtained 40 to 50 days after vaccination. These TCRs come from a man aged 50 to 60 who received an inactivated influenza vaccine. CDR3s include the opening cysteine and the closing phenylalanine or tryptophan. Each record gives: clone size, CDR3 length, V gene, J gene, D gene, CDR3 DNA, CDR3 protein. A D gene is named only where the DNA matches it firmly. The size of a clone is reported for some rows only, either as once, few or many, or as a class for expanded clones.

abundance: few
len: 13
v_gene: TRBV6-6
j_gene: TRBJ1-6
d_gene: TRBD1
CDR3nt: TGTGCCAGCAGCGACAGGGATAATTCACCCCTCCACTTT
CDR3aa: CASSDRDNSPLHF

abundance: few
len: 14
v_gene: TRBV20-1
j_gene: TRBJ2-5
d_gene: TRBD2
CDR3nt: TGCAGTGCTTCCGGGGGGGGGCTACAAGAGACCCAGTACTTC
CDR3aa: CSASGGGLQETQYF

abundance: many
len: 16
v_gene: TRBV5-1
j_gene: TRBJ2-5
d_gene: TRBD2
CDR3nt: TGCGCCAGCAGCGCCGGGACTAGCGGGGCTCAAGAGACCCAGTACTTC
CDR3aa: CASSAGTSGAQETQYF

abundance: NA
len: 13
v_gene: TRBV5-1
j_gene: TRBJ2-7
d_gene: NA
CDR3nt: TGCGCCAGCAGCAGGTACACCTCCTACGAGCAGTACTTC
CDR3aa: CASSRYTSYEQYF

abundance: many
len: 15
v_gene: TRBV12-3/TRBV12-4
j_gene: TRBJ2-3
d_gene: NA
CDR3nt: TGTGCCAGCAGTTTTGGCGGGACGGCGACAGATACGCAGTATTTT
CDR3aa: CASSFGGTATDTQYF

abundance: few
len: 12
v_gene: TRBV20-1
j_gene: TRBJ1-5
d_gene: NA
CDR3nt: TGCAGTGCTAGAGACGGACATCAGCCCCAGCATTTT
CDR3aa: CSARDGHQPQHF

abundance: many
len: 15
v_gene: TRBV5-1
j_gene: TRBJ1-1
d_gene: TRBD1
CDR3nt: TGCGCCAGCAGCTTTGCGACAGGGATGAACACTGAAGCTTTCTTT
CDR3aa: CASSFATGMNTEAFF

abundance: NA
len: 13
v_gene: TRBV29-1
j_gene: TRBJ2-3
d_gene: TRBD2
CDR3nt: TGCAGCTCCGACCTAGCGGGTGCAGATACGCAGTATTTT
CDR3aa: CSSDLAGADTQYF

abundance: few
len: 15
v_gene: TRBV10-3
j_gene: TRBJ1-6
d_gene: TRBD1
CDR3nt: TGTGCCATCAGTGGACAGGGGCTTGTTGATTCACCCCTCCACTTT
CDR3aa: CAISGQGLVDSPLHF

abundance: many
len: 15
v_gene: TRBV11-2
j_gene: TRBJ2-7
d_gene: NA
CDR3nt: TGTGCCAGCAGCTTAGATGGGCAACCCTCCTACGAGCAGTACTTC
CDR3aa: CASSLDGQPSYEQYF

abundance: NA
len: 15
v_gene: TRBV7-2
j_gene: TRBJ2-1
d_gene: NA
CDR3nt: TGTGCCAGCAGCTTATTCAGGCCGCATGACAATGAGCAGTTCTTC
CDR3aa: CASSLFRPHDNEQFF

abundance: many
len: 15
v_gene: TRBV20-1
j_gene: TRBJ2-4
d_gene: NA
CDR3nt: TGCAGTGCTAGAGGACCCGTGGGGGAAGGGAACATTCAGTACTTC
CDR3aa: CSARGPVGEGNIQYF

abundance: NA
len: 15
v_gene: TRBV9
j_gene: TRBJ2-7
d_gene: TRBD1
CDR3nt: TGTGCCAGCAGCGTTGGACAGGGAATGAGCTACGAGCAGTACTTC
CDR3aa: CASSVGQGMSYEQYF

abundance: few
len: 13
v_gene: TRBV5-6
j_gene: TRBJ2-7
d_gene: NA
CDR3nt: TGTGCCAGCAGCTTGAAGGGGCTTAACGAGCAGTACTTC
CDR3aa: CASSLKGLNEQYF

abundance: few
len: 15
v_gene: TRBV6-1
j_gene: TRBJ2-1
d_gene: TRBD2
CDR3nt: TGTGCCAGCAGTCGCGGGAGTAGAAGAGGTAATGAGCAGTTCTTC
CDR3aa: CASSRGSRRGNEQFF

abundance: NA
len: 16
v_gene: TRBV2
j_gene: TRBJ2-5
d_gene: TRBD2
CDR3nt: TGTGCCAGCAGCACCGGGACTAGCGGGAGTCGGGAGACCCAGTACTTC
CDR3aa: CASSTGTSGSRETQYF

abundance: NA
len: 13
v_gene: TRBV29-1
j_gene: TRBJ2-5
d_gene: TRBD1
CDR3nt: TGCAGCGCCAGGGACAGCCGTCAAGAGACCCAGTACTTC
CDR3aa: CSARDSRQETQYF

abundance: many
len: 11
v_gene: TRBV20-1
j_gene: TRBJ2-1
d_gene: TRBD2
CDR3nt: TGCAGCGGGTATAGCGGGAATGAGCAGTTCTTC
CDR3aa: CSGYSGNEQFF

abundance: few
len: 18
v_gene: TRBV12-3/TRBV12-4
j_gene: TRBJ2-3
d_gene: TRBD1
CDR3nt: TGTGCCAGCAGTCCAGGACAGGGGGCGACTATAAGCACAGATACGCAGTATTTT
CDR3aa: CASSPGQGATISTDTQYF

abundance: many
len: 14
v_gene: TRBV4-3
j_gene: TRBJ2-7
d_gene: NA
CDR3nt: TGCGCCAGCAGCTCACTCGAGGGCTCCTACGAGCAGTACTTC
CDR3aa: CASSSLEGSYEQYF

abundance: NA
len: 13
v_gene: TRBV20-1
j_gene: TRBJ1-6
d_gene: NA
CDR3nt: TGCAGTGCTAGTCCCACCCTAAATTCACCCCTCCACTTT
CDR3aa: CSASPTLNSPLHF

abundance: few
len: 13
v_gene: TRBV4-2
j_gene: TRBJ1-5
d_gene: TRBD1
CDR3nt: TGTGCCAGCAGCCAGACAGGGGGCCAGCCCCAGCATTTT
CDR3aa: CASSQTGGQPQHF

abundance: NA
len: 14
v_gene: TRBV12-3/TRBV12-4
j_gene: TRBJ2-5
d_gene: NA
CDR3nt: TGTGCCAGCAGTTTAACAGCTCGACAAGAGACCCAGTACTTC
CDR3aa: CASSLTARQETQYF

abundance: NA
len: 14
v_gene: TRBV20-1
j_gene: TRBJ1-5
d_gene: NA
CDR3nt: TGCAGTGCTAGAGGAGGGCTGAACAATCAGCCCCAGCATTTT
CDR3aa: CSARGGLNNQPQHF

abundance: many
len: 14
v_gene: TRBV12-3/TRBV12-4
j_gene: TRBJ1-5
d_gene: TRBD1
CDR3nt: TGTGCCAGCAGTTTTTCACAGGGGAATCAGCCCCAGCATTTT
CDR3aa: CASSFSQGNQPQHF

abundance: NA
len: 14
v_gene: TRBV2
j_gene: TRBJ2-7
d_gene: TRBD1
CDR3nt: TGTGCCAGCAGCCGGGACAGGGGTGGATACGAGCAGTACTTC
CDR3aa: CASSRDRGGYEQYF

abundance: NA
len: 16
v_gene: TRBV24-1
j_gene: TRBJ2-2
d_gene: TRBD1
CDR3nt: TGTGCCACCAGTGATCCCGGGACAGTGAACACCGGGGAGCTGCTTTTT
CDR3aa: CATSDPGTVNTGELLF